Below are 10 T cell receptor beta chains sequenced from a single sample in a study of tumor-infiltrating lymphocytes in primary liver carcinoma. Co-extraction of RNA and DNA was performed on roughly 20-33 mg of unsorted bulk tissue. From about 530 ng total RNA, TCR beta cDNA was generated with a primer in the constant region. Library construction for TCR beta comprised three nested multiplex PCR rounds performed with slightly modified ARM-PCR. The study ran its first two PCR rounds for roughly 11 cycles each, using TRBV1-TRBV30 forward primers and a C-beta reverse primer. TCRdb redid the calling of the multiplex PCR reads with MiXCR, one entry per CDR3 protein. The top ten clones hold roughly three fifths of a sample with 60,000 or so distinct CDR3 sequences, over 65% of them seen once. The sample taken for sequencing was liver tumor tissue from sampling region 2. The subset: tumor region T2, inferior pole. All receptors derive from a man in his forties or fifties with primary liver carcinoma and hepatitis B virus infection.

In regard to this clonotype: This CDR3 fails to terminate in the conserved phenylalanine or tryptophan, so it likely reflects a read error. The chain employs TRBV11-2 and TRBJ1-4; D is unresolved. Germline loops: CDR1 SGHAT, CDR2 FQNNGV. The CDR3 has 16 residues. Trimming cost V 10 bases and J 5 bases, with 23 bases left between them. CDR3: CAIGKTPGGSNEKLFL. The CDR3 DNA reads as TGTGCCATCGGCAAGACTCCAGGAGGATCAAATGAAAAACTGTTTCTT.

This sequence joins TRBV6-2 or TRBV6-3 and TRBJ2-1, with no clear D. This CDR3 contains 15 residues. Germline CDR1 and CDR2: MNHEY and SVGEGT. With 2 bases removed from V and 7 bases from J, the gap between germline ends came to 15 bases. CDR3 protein: CASSYILHTVNEQFF. The CDR3 bases are TGTGCCAGCAGTTACATACTTCACACTGTAAATGAGCAGTTCTTC.

The chain carries TRBV11-2 and TRBJ2-7; a weak D match, TRBD1 (6 bases). V was cut by 5 bases and J by 6 bases, with 17 bases left in between. The germline V gene has CDR1 SGHAT and CDR2 FQNNGV. This CDR3 comprises 14 residues. DNA for the CDR3: TGTGCCAGCAGCCCCCCTTCAGGGGCTAGCGAGCAGTACTTC. This translates into CASSPPSGASEQYF.

This clonotype was recorded many times. This sequence joins TRBV6-5 and TRBJ1-4; D unclear. This CDR3 contains 14 residues. The V and J ends lost 8 bases and 0 bases respectively, with 10 bases between them. Germline V gene sequence: CDR1 MNHEY, CDR2 SVGAGI. The CDR3 is CASRLVATNEKLFF. The CDR3, as DNA: TGTGCCAGCCGGCTAGTAGCAACTAATGAAAAACTGTTTTTT.

A note on this clonotype: Without the conserved terminal phenylalanine or tryptophan, this CDR3 likely stems from a read error. Because the CDR3's place on the DNA is in doubt, the DNA is left out and the CDR3 is given as listed by TCRdb. The chain recombines TRBV28 with TRBJ1-6; the tabulated D call, TRBD1, remains unverified against the DNA. Germline V gives CDR1 MDHEN, CDR2 SYDVKM. The CDR3 contains 15 residues when both ends are counted. This CDR3 reads CASGTGPAYNSPLNY.

Of note for this clonotype: The junction differs from germline at one of its ends, possibly a read error. This chain connects TRBV11-3 to TRBJ2-1; the D gene could be TRBD1 or TRBD2 (5 bases each). CDR3 length: 15 amino acids. The germline V gene encodes CDR1 SGHNT and CDR2 YENEEA. CDR3 protein: CTSGAGTREINEQFF. The CDR3 DNA reads as TGTACCAGCGGCGCCGGGACCAGAGAGATTAATGAGCAGTTCTTC.

The table lists this clonotype with a count of one. The junction does not match germline at one end; this may be a read error. The chain employs TRBV5-1 and TRBJ1-1; D uncertain. The CDR3 extends over 13 amino acids. Germline V gives CDR1 SGHRS, CDR2 YFSETQ. The CDR3 nucleotides read TGCGCCAGCGGCTTGGATGGGAACACTGTAGCTTTCTTT. This sequence encodes CASGLDGNTVAFF.

J is TRBJ2-7 and V is TRBV4-1; D not certain. Deletions cut 0 bases from V and 4 bases from J, with 7 bases between. This CDR3 is built from 13 residues. CDR1 is MGHRA and CDR2 is YSYEKL in the germline V gene. The CDR3 sequence: CASSQDYGYEQYF. The CDR3 DNA reads TGCGCCAGCAGCCAAGATTACGGGTACGAGCAGTACTTC.

The sample holds many counts of this clonotype. The chain has TRBV5-1 and TRBJ2-6; D remains ambiguous. V lost 0 bases and J lost 0, with 13 bases in between. This CDR3 has 18 residues. Germline lookup yields CDR1 SGHRS and CDR2 YFSETQ. CDR3 loop: CASSLGAGITSGANVLTF. In DNA, the CDR3 is TGCGCCAGCAGCTTGGGGGCCGGTATAACCTCTGGGGCCAACGTCCTGACTTTC.

The chain employs TRBV12-3 or TRBV12-4 and TRBJ2-5, with D unresolved. Deletions cut 3 bases from V and 5 bases from J, with 4 bases between. The CDR3 covers 11 residues. CDR3 amino acids: CASSFEETQYF. DNA of the CDR3: TGTGCCAGCAGTTTTGAGGAGACCCAGTACTTC.